These 25 T cell receptor beta chains were all obtained from the same sample, sequenced in a study of Graves' ophthalmopathy and Graves' hyperthyroidism. Transcripts of RNA were the source for amplifying TCR beta CDR3 regions. The authors performed first-round RT-PCR with HTBI primers and then a second-round multiplex PCR. Using its own MiXCR run on the multiplex PCR reads, TCRdb lists one record per CDR3 protein. The sample lists approximately 540,000 distinct CDR3 sequences, 35% to 40% seen once, with about 4% in the top ten. Sequencing was carried out using peripheral blood or thyroid tissue (not recorded which). These receptors were taken from an adult man with Graves' hyperthyroidism.

This clonotype was observed a few times. The gene calls are TRBV29-1 and TRBJ2-3; the D gene is possibly TRBD2 (6 bases). Germline-derived CDR1 and CDR2 are SQVTM and ANQGSEA. The CDR3 loop spans 13 amino acids. V lost 5 bases and J lost 2, with 11 bases in between. CDR3: CSVPTSHTDTQYF. CDR3 coding DNA: TGCAGCGTTCCTACTAGCCACACAGATACGCAGTATTTT.

The V and J genes are TRBV7-2 and TRBJ1-3, with D perhaps TRBD1 (6 bases). The CDR3 is 15 residues long. V was pared by 4 bases and J by 0 bases, with 10 bases between. Germline V CDR1 and CDR2: SGHTA, FQGNSA. The CDR3 loop is CASSWTASSGNTIYF. The DNA for the CDR3 is TGTGCCAGCAGCTGGACAGCTAGCTCTGGAAACACCATATATTTT.

The chain combines TRBV29-1 with TRBJ1-2; D remains unclear. The germline V gene has CDR1 SQVTM and CDR2 ANQGSEA. Deletions cut 5 bases from V and 3 bases from J, with 10 bases between. This CDR3 is 12 amino acids long. This chain's CDR3 is CSVRGSDYGYTF. In nucleotides, the CDR3 is TGCAGCGTTAGAGGGAGCGACTATGGCTACACCTTC.

This clonotype was observed at least ten times. The chain joins TRBV7-9 to TRBJ2-7; 12 nucleotides agree with TRBD2. The CDR3 spans 17 residues. With 5 bases clipped from V and 2 bases from J, the junction kept 10 bases outside the gene matches. Per germline, CDR1 SEHNR and CDR2 FQNEAQ (reference sequence). The CDR3 nucleotides are TGTGCCAGCAGCAGTCGGACTAGCGGGACTTTCCCCTACGAGCAGTACTTC. Its protein product is CASSSRTSGTFPYEQYF.

This clonotype was seen at least ten times. This chain joins TRBV6-6 and TRBJ2-5; D is perhaps TRBD2 (6 bases). Per the germline V gene, CDR1 is MNHNY and CDR2 is SVGAGI (reference sequence). Trimming stripped 0 bases from V and 2 bases from J, with 10 bases between. This CDR3 is built from 15 residues. CDR3 sequence (DNA): TGTGCCAGCAGTTACTCAGGCGGGGCTCAAGAGACCCAGTACTTC. This sequence encodes CASSYSGGAQETQYF.

As regards this clonotype: An end of the junction does not agree with germline; a read error may underlie this. This rearrangement joins TRBV7-9 to TRBJ2-7, with D unresolved. There are 13 residues in the CDR3. Germline CDR1 is SEHNR and CDR2 is FQNEAQ (reference sequence). The CDR3 sequence: CASSRSFSYGQYF. CDR3 DNA: TGTGCCAGCAGCAGATCATTCTCCTACGGGCAGTACTTC. The full variable domain, in which reference TRBV7-9 and TRBJ2-7 provide the parts outside the CDR3, is DTGVSQNPRHKITKRGQNVTFRCDPISEHNRLYWYRQTLGQGPEFLTYFQNEAQLEKSRLLSDRFSAERPKGSFSTLEIQRTEQGDSAMYLCASSRSFSYGQYFGPGTRLTVT.

The chain recombines TRBV7-9 with TRBJ1-1; maybe TRBD1 (6 bases). There are 18 residues in the CDR3. Germline V gene lookup returns CDR1 SEHNR and CDR2 FQNEAQ (reference sequence). The ends were cut back, 1 base at V and 3 bases at J, with 21 bases in the middle. CDR3 in amino acids: CASSLGYGQGTRDTEAFF. The CDR3 region has the DNA TGTGCCAGCAGCTTAGGTTATGGGCAGGGGACCCGAGACACTGAAGCTTTCTTT.

Many counts were recorded for this clonotype. The gene calls are TRBV20-1 and TRBJ1-2; D unresolved. The ends were cut back, 1 base at V and 1 base at J, with 4 bases in the middle. CDR1 and CDR2 (germline): DFQATT, SNEGSKA (reference sequence). The CDR3 is made up of 12 amino acids. CDR3 residues: CSARADNYGYTF. CDR3 in DNA: TGCAGTGCTAGAGCCGATAACTATGGCTACACCTTC.

This clonotype was observed many times. V usage is TRBV15 and J usage is TRBJ1-5; TRBD1 might be the D (5 bases). V was shortened by 5 bases and J by 3 bases, with 11 bases between the two germline ends. CDR1 LNHNV and CDR2 YYDKDF come from the germline V gene (reference sequence). The CDR3 contains 14 residues. CDR3 sequence reads: CATSLFRDNQPQHF. Written as DNA, the CDR3 is TGTGCCACCAGCCTTTTCAGGGACAATCAGCCCCAGCATTTT.

The sample holds a few counts of this clonotype. V and J are TRBV6-5 and TRBJ2-7; D is unresolved. Trimming shortened V by 0 bases and J by 0 bases, and 6 bases separated the two germline ends. Germline V gives CDR1 MNHEY, CDR2 SVGAGI. The CDR3 runs 14 residues. In DNA, the CDR3 is TGTGCCAGCAGTTACTCGGAGATCTCCTACGAGCAGTACTTC. Its translation: CASSYSEISYEQYF.

The chain has TRBV24-1 and TRBJ2-7; D uncertain. Germline V gives CDR1 KGHDR, CDR2 SFDVKD. The length of the CDR3 is 13 residues. The germline V and J ends were trimmed by 1 base and 7 bases, with 10 bases remaining between them. CDR3 protein: CATSDFGENEQYF. The DNA for the CDR3 is TGTGCCACCAGTGATTTCGGAGAAAATGAGCAGTACTTC.

The chain employs TRBV24-1 and TRBJ2-7, with 10 bases lining up with TRBD1. Trimming removed 3 bases from V and 12 bases from J; junction bases left unmatched: 4. Germline V lookup: CDR1 KGHDR, CDR2 SFDVKD. CDR3 length equals 12 residues. The CDR3 bases are TGTGCCACCAGTGATGGGACAGGGGAGGTGTACTTC. Its protein product is CATSDGTGEVYF.

This clonotype has ten or more counts. The rearrangement links TRBV12-3 or TRBV12-4 to TRBJ2-7, with D possibly being TRBD1 (5 bases). Trimming pared 5 bases from V and 2 bases from J, leaving 13 bases between. The CDR3 is made up of 14 amino acids. In DNA form, the CDR3 reads TGTGCCAGCAGTCCGATACAGGACACCTACGAGCAGTACTTC. Its protein is CASSPIQDTYEQYF.

This clonotype was counted many times. The chain links TRBV20-1 to TRBJ2-7; D is unresolved. V lost 3 bases and J lost 2, with 8 bases in between. Germline-derived CDR1 and CDR2 are DFQATT and SNEGSKA (reference sequence). The CDR3 is made up of 12 amino acids. The CDR3 region has the DNA TGCAGTGCTAGGGCCCTAACCTACGAGCAGTACTTC. This sequence encodes CSARALTYEQYF.

This clonotype came up many times. DNA for the CDR3: TGTGCCAGCAGTTCCCTATTGGACAGTTCCTACGAGCAGTACTTC. Translated, it gives CASSSLLDSSYEQYF. The J gene is TRBJ2-7, the V gene TRBV6-5; tentatively, D is TRBD1 (6 bases). The CDR3 is 15 amino acids. Per germline, CDR1 MNHEY and CDR2 SVGAGI. V lost 4 bases and J lost 1, with 14 bases in between.

This chain joins TRBV25-1 and TRBJ2-5; no firm D call. The CDR3 contains 15 residues. Trimming pared 5 bases from V and 5 bases from J, leaving 18 bases between. Germline values: CDR1 MGHDK, CDR2 SYGVNS. The CDR3 protein is CASSLSRAGRETQYF. The CDR3 coding sequence is TGTGCCAGCAGTCTCTCTAGGGCAGGCCGGGAGACCCAGTACTTC.

Ten or more counts support this clonotype. The rearrangement joins TRBV12-3 or TRBV12-4 to TRBJ2-7; TRBD2 aligns across 10 bases. The V and J ends lost 5 bases and 0 bases, in that order; junction bases with no gene match: 4. The CDR3 spans 15 residues. This CDR3 is CASSPLAGSSYEQYF. CDR3 bases: TGTGCCAGCAGTCCACTAGCGGGGTCCTCCTACGAGCAGTACTTC.

V is TRBV7-9 and J is TRBJ2-7; D remains unclear. The DNA end favors TRBJ2-1, so the J call may be wrong. This CDR3 spans 14 amino acids. Germline CDR1 SEHNR, CDR2 FQNEAQ (reference sequence). Here the CDR3 reads CASRGSSAYNEQFF. As DNA, the CDR3 is TGTGCCAGCAGGGGAAGCAGCGCCTACAATGAGCAGTTCTTC.

In its sample, this clonotype was seen many times. V gene TRBV29-1 combines with J gene TRBJ1-1; TRBD1 aligns across 10 bases. V was pared by 6 bases and J by 3 bases, with 7 bases of the junction left unmatched. Germline V gene lookup returns CDR1 SQVTM and CDR2 ANQGSEA. This CDR3 contains 14 residues. The CDR3 coding sequence is TGCAGCGTCGGCGGGACAGGGGCGGACACTGAAGCTTTCTTT. This encodes CSVGGTGADTEAFF. The full variable domain, rest sourced from reference TRBV29-1 and TRBJ1-1, is SAVISQKPSRDICQRGTSLTIQCQVDSQVTMMFWYRQQPGQSLTLIATANQGSEATYESGFVIDKFPISRPNLTFSTLTVSNMSPEDSSIYLCSVGGTGADTEAFFGQGTRLTVV.

This clonotype was found a few times. The V and J genes are TRBV2 and TRBJ2-3; D unresolved. Germline values: CDR1 SNHLY, CDR2 FYNNEI. The CDR3 has 12 amino acids. The ends were cut back, 2 bases at V and 9 bases at J, with 9 bases in the middle. CDR3 region: CASSERLRTQYF. The CDR3, as DNA: TGTGCCAGCAGTGAACGTCTCAGGACGCAGTATTTT.

This clonotype was recorded many times. The chain uses TRBV14 and TRBJ1-4; TRBD1 matches at 10 bases. V dropped 1 base and J dropped 6; count of bases not matched to a gene: 5. The CDR3 is made up of 16 amino acids. The germline gives CDR1 SGHDN, CDR2 FVKESK. CDR3 in amino acids: CASSQVRGTGDEKLFF. For the CDR3, the DNA is TGTGCCAGCAGCCAAGTCAGGGGGACAGGGGATGAAAAACTGTTTTTT.

As regards this clonotype: A read error is possible here, since a much larger clone lies one base away. This rearrangement joins TRBV12-3 or TRBV12-4 to TRBJ2-5; 8 positions agree with TRBD2. The CDR3 runs to 14 residues. J was trimmed by 3 bases and V by 4 bases; bases with no gene match: 4. CDR3 in amino acids: CASSSTLAEETQYF. The DNA of the CDR3 is TGTGCCAGCAGTTCCACACTAGCGGAAGAGACCCAGTACTTC.

This clonotype was seen a handful of times. V usage is TRBV20-1 and J usage is TRBJ2-7; D might be TRBD2 (6 bases). The CDR3 spans 15 residues. Trimming stripped 1 base from V and 2 bases from J, with 15 bases between. The germline V gene has CDR1 DFQATT and CDR2 SNEGSKA (reference sequence). Here the CDR3 reads CSARAAGQGPYEQYF. CDR3 DNA: TGCAGTGCTAGAGCTGCGGGGCAGGGACCCTACGAGCAGTACTTC.

At least ten counts were recorded for this clonotype. This may arise from a read error, as a much more abundant clone is one base away. The chain has TRBV29-1 and TRBJ1-1, with D unclear. The CDR3 extends over 11 amino acids. Germline V gene sequence: CDR1 SQVTM, CDR2 ANQGSEA. V lost 6 bases to trimming and J lost 0 bases, with 5 bases between them. The CDR3 nucleotides read TGCAGCGTCACCATGAACACTGAAGCTTTCTTT. Its protein is CSVTMNTEAFF. The full variable domain, rest sourced from reference TRBV29-1 and TRBJ1-1, is SAVISQKPSRDICQRGTSLTIQCQVDSQVTMMFWYRQQPGQSLTLIATANQGSEATYESGFVIDKFPISRPNLTFSTLTVSNMSPEDSSIYLCSVTMNTEAFFGQGTRLTVV.

There are many counts of this clonotype. The chain recombines TRBV2 with TRBJ1-3; 8 bases are shared with TRBD1. Germline CDR1 and CDR2: SNHLY and FYNNEI. With 1 base clipped from V and 2 bases from J, the junction kept 4 bases outside the gene matches. The CDR3 is 16 amino acids. The CDR3 coding sequence is TGTGCCAGCAGTGAAGTGTACAGGGGGGCTGGAAACACCATATATTTT. This sequence encodes CASSEVYRGAGNTIYF. The variable domain in full, completed from reference TRBV2 and TRBJ1-3, reads EPEVTQTPSHQVTQMGQEVILRCVPISNHLYFYWYRQILGQKVEFLVSFYNNEISEKSEIFDDQFSVERPDGSNFTLKIRSTKLEDSAMYFCASSEVYRGAGNTIYFGEGSWLTVV.